This TCR beta chain was sequenced in a study of T cell clonotyping in hematopoietic cell transplantation. The study, taken as a whole, reports: Without cell sorting, CD4 versus CD8 contributions remain unresolved.

Notes on this clone: Its target is not known.

Data came from immunoSEQ multiplex PCR; TCRdb stores just in-frame clones and leaves some out. The profile shows some 15,000 clones, more than 60% of them singletons. The TCR sequence derives from a male patient in his 50s who had an allogeneic stem cell transplant from an unrelated donor, so T cells may come from the graft donor. Some clones in this sample may be carry-over from other donors' samples. The source was PBMCs, collected 30 days after allogeneic stem cell transplant.

The CDR3 loop is CASSLSGRNEQFF. The DNA of the CDR3 is TGTGCCAGCAGTTTGAGCGGGAGGAATGAGCAGTTCTTC. The V and J genes are TRBV27 and TRBJ2-1; 9 bases match TRBD2. The CDR3 covers 13 residues. J was trimmed by 7 bases and V by 3 bases; bases with no gene match: 1. Germline V gene lookup returns CDR1 MNHEY and CDR2 SMNVEV (reference sequence).